A selection of T cell receptor beta chains follows, all from one sample in a study of control samples from healthy donors and cancer patients. The assay was immunoSEQ multiplex PCR, and TCRdb's table has in-frame clones only and misses some. Of fewer than 200,000 clones in the sample, around 90% are singletons; the top ten hold around 1.5%. Sequenced sample: blood. Source of these receptors: a woman aged 45-59 years in good health. Both conserved end residues are part of each CDR3.

J gene | V gene | CDR3 protein
TRBJ2-3 | TRBV11-3 | CASSPGGSTDTQYF
TRBJ1-4 | TRBV7-8 | CASSLGVGRTNEKLFF
TRBJ1-5 | TRBV3-1/TRBV3-2 | CASSPDGEGSQPQHF
TRBJ1-6 | TRBV3-1/TRBV3-2 | CASSQRAGGNSPLHF
TRBJ2-1 | TRBV2 | CASSSDSYNEQFF
TRBJ1-2 | TRBV5-6 | CASSETFNYGYTF
TRBJ1-2 | TRBV29-1 | CSVEPDRDYGYTF
TRBJ1-6 | TRBV28 | CASSSGTGGGNSPLHF
TRBJ1-1 | TRBV28 | CASSLFTRETEAFF
TRBJ2-7 | TRBV6-4 | CASRSPTTDRASSYEQYF
TRBJ1-2 | TRBV7-2 | CASSPGGEHYGYTF
TRBJ2-2 | TRBV10-2 | CATSLSYPGELFF
TRBJ2-7 | TRBV3-1/TRBV3-2 | CASSPGGFYEQYF
TRBJ2-5 | TRBV6-6 | CASSAGPQETQYF
TRBJ1-3 | TRBV15 | CATSRAAGNTIYF
TRBJ2-3 | TRBV27 | CASKTADPPSTDTQYF
TRBJ1-5 | TRBV2 | CASSGTGVQPQHF
TRBJ1-6 | TRBV28 | CASGQRTGISPLHF